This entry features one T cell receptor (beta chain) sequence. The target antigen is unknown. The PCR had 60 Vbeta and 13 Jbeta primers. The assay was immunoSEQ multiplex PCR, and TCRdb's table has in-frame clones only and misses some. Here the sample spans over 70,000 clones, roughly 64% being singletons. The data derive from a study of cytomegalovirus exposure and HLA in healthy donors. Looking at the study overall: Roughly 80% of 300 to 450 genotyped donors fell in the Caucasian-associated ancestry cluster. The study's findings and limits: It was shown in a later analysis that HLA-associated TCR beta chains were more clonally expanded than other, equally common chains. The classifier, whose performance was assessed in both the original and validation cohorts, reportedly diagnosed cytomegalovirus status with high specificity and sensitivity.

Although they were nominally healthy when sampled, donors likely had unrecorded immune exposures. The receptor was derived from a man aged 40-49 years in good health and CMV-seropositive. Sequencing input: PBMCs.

The CDR3 DNA is TGTGCCAGCAGCTTAGCATCGCGGGGAAACACTGAAGCTTTCTTT. It translates to CASSLASRGNTEAFF. This chain joins TRBV7-9 and TRBJ1-1, with D hard to call. V was clipped by 0 bases and J by 2 bases, with 10 bases between them. Germline V gene data show CDR1 as SEHNR and CDR2 as FQNEAQ (reference sequence). The CDR3 loop spans 15 amino acids.